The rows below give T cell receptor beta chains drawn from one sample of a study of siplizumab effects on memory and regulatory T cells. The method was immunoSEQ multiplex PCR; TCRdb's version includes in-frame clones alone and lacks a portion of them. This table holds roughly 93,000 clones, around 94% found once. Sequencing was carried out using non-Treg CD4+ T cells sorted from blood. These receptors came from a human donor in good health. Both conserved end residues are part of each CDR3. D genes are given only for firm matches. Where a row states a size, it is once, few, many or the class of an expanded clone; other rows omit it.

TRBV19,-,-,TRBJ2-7,CASSNLGRPSYEQYF,TGTGCCAGTAGTAACCTGGGACGGCCCTCCTACGAGCAGTACTTC
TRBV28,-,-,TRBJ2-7,CASRPGPPRREQYF,TGTGCCAGCAGACCGGGTCCGCCGCGTCGTGAGCAGTACTTC
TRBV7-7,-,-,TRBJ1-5,CASSLERSSGCRPQHF,TGTGCCAGCAGCTTAGAGCGCAGCAGCGGCTGTAGGCCCCAGCATTTT
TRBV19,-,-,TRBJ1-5,CASQNPLLNQPQHF,TGTGCCAGCCAAAACCCCTTATTGAATCAGCCCCAGCATTTT
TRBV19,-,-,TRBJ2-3,CASSTTGVVTDTQYF,TGTGCCAGTAGTACGACAGGAGTCGTCACAGATACGCAGTATTTT
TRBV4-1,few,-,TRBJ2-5,CASSQDLKRLQETQYF,TGCGCCAGCAGCCAAGATCTTAAGCGCCTCCAAGAGACCCAGTACTTC
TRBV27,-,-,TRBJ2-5,CASSSTIGTQYF,TGTGCCAGCAGTTCAACCATAGGGACCCAGTACTTC
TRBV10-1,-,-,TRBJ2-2,CASRGYTGELFF,TGCGCCAGCCGTGGTTACACCGGGGAGCTGTTTTTT
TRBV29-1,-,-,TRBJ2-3,CSATGADTQYF,TGCAGCGCAACAGGTGCAGATACGCAGTATTTT
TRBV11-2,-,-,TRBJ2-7,CASSLEAFSYEQYF,TGTGCCAGCAGCTTAGAGGCCTTCTCCTACGAGCAGTACTTC
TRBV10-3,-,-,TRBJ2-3,CAISELGDTQYF,TGTGCCATCAGTGAGCTTGGAGATACGCAGTATTTT
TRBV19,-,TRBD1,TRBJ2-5,CASSIRTGGGGSPQETQYF,TGTGCCAGTAGTATCCGGACAGGGGGTGGAGGGAGCCCCCAGGAGACCCAGTACTTC
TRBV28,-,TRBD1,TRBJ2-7,CASSRRGQTYEQYF,TGTGCCAGCAGTAGACGGGGACAGACCTACGAGCAGTACTTC
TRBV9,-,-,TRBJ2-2,CASTRAGTGTGELFF,TGTGCCAGCACCCGGGCAGGGACGGGCACCGGGGAGCTGTTTTTT
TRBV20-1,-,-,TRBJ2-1,CGGASLSGQFF,TGCGGGGGAGCCAGCCTCAGCGGGCAGTTCTTC
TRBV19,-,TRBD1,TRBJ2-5,CASRTRQGSGETQYF,TGTGCCAGTAGGACTCGACAGGGGAGCGGGGAGACCCAGTACTTC
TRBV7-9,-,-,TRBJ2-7,CASSSGLSPRDYEQYF,TGTGCCAGCAGCTCCGGCCTCTCCCCTCGGGACTACGAGCAGTACTTC
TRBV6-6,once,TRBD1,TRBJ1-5,CASSLQGDQPQHF,TGTGCCAGCAGTTTACAGGGGGATCAGCCCCAGCATTTT
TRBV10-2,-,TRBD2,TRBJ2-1,CASSGLAGGFHEQFF,TGCGCCAGCAGTGGCCTAGCGGGAGGTTTCCATGAGCAGTTCTTC
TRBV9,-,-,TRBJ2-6,CASSVRVSGANVLTF,TGTGCCAGCAGCGTCAGGGTAAGCGGGGCCAACGTCCTGACTTTC
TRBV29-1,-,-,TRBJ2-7,CSADGRKGEQYF,TGCAGCGCCGACGGACGTAAGGGCGAGCAGTACTTC
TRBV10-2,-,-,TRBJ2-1,CASSYSHPSNEQFF,TGCGCCAGCAGTTACTCCCACCCCTCCAATGAGCAGTTCTTC
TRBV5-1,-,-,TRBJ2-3,CASSLARGNSDTQYF,TGCGCCAGCAGCTTGGCCCGGGGTAATTCAGATACGCAGTATTTT
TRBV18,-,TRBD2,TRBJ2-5,CASSPPRLAGAYQETQYF,TGTGCCAGCTCACCACCGCGACTAGCGGGAGCGTACCAAGAGACCCAGTACTTC
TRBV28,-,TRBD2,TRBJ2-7,CASIGTSGRPQFYEQYF,TGTGCCAGTATAGGGACTAGCGGGAGGCCCCAATTCTACGAGCAGTACTTC
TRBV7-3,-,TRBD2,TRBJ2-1,CASSPVEGGVNEQFF,TGTGCCAGCAGCCCAGTGGAGGGAGGGGTTAATGAGCAGTTCTTC
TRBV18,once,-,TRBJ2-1,CASSPTVDYNEQFF,TGTGCCAGCTCACCGACAGTAGACTACAATGAGCAGTTCTTC
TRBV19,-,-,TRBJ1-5,CASKIEGLGPQHF,TGTGCCAGTAAAATCGAGGGACTCGGGCCCCAGCATTTT
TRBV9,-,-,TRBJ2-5,CASSVRIDGTQYF,TGTGCCAGCAGCGTACGCATCGACGGGACCCAGTACTTC
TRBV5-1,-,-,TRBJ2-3,CASSLMAAITDTQYF,TGCGCCAGCAGCTTGATGGCGGCGATCACAGATACGCAGTATTTT
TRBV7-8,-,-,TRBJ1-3,CASSLGAQTTGNTIYF,TGTGCCAGCAGCTTAGGGGCGCAAACTACCGGAAACACCATATATTTT
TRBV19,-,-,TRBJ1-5,CASSPLDSNQPQHF,TGTGCCAGTAGTCCCCTAGATAGCAATCAGCCCCAGCATTTT
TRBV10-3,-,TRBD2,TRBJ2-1,CAITPNAWTSGRNEQFF,TGTGCCATCACCCCAAATGCTTGGACTAGCGGAAGGAATGAGCAGTTCTTC
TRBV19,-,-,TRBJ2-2,CASSTPRRGRGGTGELFF,TGTGCCAGTAGCACACCCCGTCGAGGTAGGGGTGGGACCGGGGAGCTGTTTTTT
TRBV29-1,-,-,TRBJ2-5,CSVGAWAEETQYF,TGCAGCGTTGGGGCTTGGGCCGAAGAGACCCAGTACTTC
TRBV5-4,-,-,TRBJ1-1,CASSPEPGGGTEAFF,TGTGCCAGCAGCCCGGAACCAGGTGGGGGCACTGAAGCTTTCTTT
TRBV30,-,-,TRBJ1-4,CAWSGPLTRAEKLFF,TGTGCCTGGAGTGGTCCTCTTACTCGGGCTGAAAAACTGTTTTTT
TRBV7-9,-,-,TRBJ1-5,CASSFGNSNQPQHF,TGTGCCAGCAGCTTCGGGAATAGCAATCAGCCCCAGCATTTT
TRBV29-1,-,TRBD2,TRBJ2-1,CSVEYPSGSSYNEQFF,TGCAGCGTTGAATATCCCAGCGGGAGCTCCTACAATGAGCAGTTCTTC
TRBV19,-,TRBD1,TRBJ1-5,CASTQMGQANQPQHF,TGTGCCAGTACCCAAATGGGACAGGCAAATCAGCCCCAGCATTTT
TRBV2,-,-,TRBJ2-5,CASSEMRRVQETQYF,TGTGCCAGCAGTGAGATGAGGAGGGTTCAAGAGACCCAGTACTTC
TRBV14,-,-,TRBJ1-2,CASSQGTVSFNYGYTF,TGTGCCAGCAGCCAAGGGACAGTCTCTTTCAACTATGGCTACACCTTC
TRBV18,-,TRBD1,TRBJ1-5,CASSPQGGSNQPQHF,TGTGCCAGCTCACCGCAGGGGGGGAGCAATCAGCCCCAGCATTTT
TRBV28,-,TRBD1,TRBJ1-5,CASSLQGGANQPQHF,TGTGCCAGCAGTTTACAGGGGGGAGCCAATCAGCCCCAGCATTTT
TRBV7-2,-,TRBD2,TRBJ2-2,CASSFQTSGRAGELFF,TGTGCCAGCAGCTTCCAGACTAGCGGGAGGGCCGGGGAGCTGTTTTTT
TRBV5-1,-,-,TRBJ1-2,CASSLVIGVRSNYGYTF,TGCGCCAGCAGCTTGGTTATCGGGGTACGGTCGAACTATGGCTACACCTTC
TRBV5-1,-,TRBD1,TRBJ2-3,CASSTIRQGSTDTQYF,TGCGCCAGCAGCACAATCAGACAGGGCAGCACAGATACGCAGTATTTT
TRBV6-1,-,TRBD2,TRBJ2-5,CASSGQTSGRIGIETQYF,TGTGCCAGCAGTGGACAGACTAGCGGGAGAATTGGTATTGAGACCCAGTACTTC
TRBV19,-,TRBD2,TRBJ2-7,CASSVTSGINEQYF,TGTGCCAGTAGTGTGACTAGCGGGATTAACGAGCAGTACTTC
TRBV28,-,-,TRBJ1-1,CASTLTPVKPEAFF,TGTGCCAGCACCTTGACACCAGTTAAACCTGAAGCTTTCTTT